A single T cell receptor (beta chain) is shown here with its context. The antigen is not known. This sample was taken from a study of cytomegalovirus exposure and HLA in healthy donors. The overall study: The Caucasian-associated ancestry cluster held 65% to 90% of around 380 genotyped donors.

Study observations and caveats: The classifier reportedly diagnosed cytomegalovirus status with high sensitivity and specificity. Trimming of TCR beta V- and J-genes showed a link, identified in a later analysis, to a missense DCLRE1C variant. It was taken for granted in presence/absence analyses that sequencing depth across donors was roughly uniform.

60 Vbeta and 13 Jbeta primers were used in PCR. Assay used: immunoSEQ multiplex PCR; TCRdb lists only in-frame clones, some missing. The table lists roughly 120,000 clones, 81% of them singletons, with about 3.9% in the top ten. CDR1 SGHTA and CDR2 FQGNSA come from the germline V gene. Between the trimmed V and J ends, which lost 5 bases and 2 bases, there was a span of 14 bases. The CDR3 is 15 amino acids. The specimen was PBMCs. This receptor was obtained from a woman in her 30s in good health and CMV-seronegative. The V gene is TRBV7-2, the J gene TRBJ2-3; tentatively, D is TRBD2 (6 bases). The CDR3 sequence: CASSEGLQLTDTQYF. CDR3 nucleotides: TGTGCCAGCAGCGAGGGACTCCAGCTCACAGATACGCAGTATTTT.